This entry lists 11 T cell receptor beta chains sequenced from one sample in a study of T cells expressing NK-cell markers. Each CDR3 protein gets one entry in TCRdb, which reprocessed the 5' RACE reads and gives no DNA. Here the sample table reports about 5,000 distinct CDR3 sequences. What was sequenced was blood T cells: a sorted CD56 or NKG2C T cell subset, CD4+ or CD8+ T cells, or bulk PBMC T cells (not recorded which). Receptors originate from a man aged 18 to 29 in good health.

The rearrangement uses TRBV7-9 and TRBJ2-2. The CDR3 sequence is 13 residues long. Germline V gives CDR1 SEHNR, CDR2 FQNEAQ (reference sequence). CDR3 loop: CASSFPNTGELFF.

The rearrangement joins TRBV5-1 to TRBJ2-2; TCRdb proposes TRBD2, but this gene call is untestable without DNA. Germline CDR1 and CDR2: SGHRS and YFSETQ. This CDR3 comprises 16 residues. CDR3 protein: CASSLDVRERTGELFF.

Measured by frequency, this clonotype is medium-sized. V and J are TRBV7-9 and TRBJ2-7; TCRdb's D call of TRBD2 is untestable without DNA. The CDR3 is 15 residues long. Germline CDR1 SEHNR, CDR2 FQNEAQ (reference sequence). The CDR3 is CASRPNSGRNYEQYF.

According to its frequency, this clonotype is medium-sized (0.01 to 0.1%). CDR3: CASRGESYNEQFF. The genes are TRBV2 and TRBJ2-1; checking the TCRdb D call of TRBD2 is not possible without DNA. CDR1 SNHLY and CDR2 FYNNEI come from the germline V gene. The CDR3 is 13 amino acids.

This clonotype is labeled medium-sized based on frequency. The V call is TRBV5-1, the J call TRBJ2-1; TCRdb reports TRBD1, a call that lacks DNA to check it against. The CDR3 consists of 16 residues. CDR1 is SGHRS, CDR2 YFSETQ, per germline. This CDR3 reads CASSPPGQGKGNEQFF.

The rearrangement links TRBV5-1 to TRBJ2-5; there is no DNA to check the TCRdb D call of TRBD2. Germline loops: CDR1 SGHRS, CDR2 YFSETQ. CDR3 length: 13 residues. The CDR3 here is CASSTSGSETQYF.

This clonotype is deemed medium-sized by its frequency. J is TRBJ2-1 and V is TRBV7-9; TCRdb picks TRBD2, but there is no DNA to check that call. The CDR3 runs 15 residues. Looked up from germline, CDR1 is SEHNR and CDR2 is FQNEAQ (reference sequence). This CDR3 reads CASRTSGSAVYEQFF.

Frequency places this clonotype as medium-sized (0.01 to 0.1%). The CDR3 protein is CSARDWSRESTDTQYF. The J gene is TRBJ2-3, the V gene TRBV20-1; the TRBD1 assignment by TCRdb is unverifiable without DNA. Germline assignment: CDR1 DFQATT and CDR2 SNEGSKA (reference sequence). CDR3 size: 16 residues.

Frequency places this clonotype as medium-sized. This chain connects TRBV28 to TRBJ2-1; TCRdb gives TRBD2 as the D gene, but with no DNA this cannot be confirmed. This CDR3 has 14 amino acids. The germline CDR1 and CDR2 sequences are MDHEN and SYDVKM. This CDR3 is CASTLIGRNNEQFF.

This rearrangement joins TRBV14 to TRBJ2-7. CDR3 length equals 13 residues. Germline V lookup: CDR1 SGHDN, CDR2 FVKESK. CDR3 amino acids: CASSQYKGTEQYF.

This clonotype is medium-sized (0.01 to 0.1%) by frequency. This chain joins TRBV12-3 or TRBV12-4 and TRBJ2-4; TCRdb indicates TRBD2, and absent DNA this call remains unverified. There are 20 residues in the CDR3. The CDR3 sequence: CASSRRLGRVGPLAKNIQYF.